The 31 T cell receptor beta chains below come from one sample, sequenced in a study of T cell changes during pregnancy in multiple sclerosis. Clones were read by immunoSEQ multiplex PCR, and TCRdb kept only the in-frame ones, dropping some. Of more than 35,000 clones in the sample, just over 90% were seen once. The sequencing used CD4+ T cells from peripheral blood mononuclear cells, collected in the third trimester of pregnancy. Every receptor here comes from a female donor in good health, enrolled as a control in a pregnancy study.

The CDR3 nucleotides are TGTGCCAGCAGCTTAGGGGGAGATAAATCGGGTGAGCAGTTCTTC. This codes for CASSLGGDKSGEQFF. This chain uses TRBV7-8 with TRBJ2-1, with a weak D call TRBD2 (5 bases). Deletions cut 1 base from V and 9 bases from J, with 16 bases between. CDR3 length: 15 amino acids. Germline V gene data show CDR1 as SGHVS and CDR2 as FQNEAQ.

The chain couples TRBV5-1 to TRBJ1-1, with D perhaps TRBD1 (5 bases). The CDR3 is 14 residues long. Per the germline V gene, CDR1 is SGHRS and CDR2 is YFSETQ. V was pared by 7 bases and J by 4 bases, with 17 bases between. The CDR3 bases are TGCGCCAGCGCTCCGAGGCAGGGTGTCACTGAAGCTTTCTTT. This codes for CASAPRQGVTEAFF.

The V gene is TRBV7-2, the J gene TRBJ2-5, with a possible D match to TRBD2 (5 bases). The CDR3 sequence is 14 residues long. Trimming stripped 1 base from V and 2 bases from J, with 8 bases between. From germline, CDR1 is SGHTA and CDR2 FQGNSA. The CDR3 here is CASSLVWTQETQYF. CDR3 DNA sequence: TGTGCCAGCAGCTTAGTCTGGACTCAAGAGACCCAGTACTTC.

V and J are TRBV4-1 and TRBJ2-2, with 9 positions matching TRBD1. V lost 8 bases, J lost 3 bases, and 10 bases stayed unmatched. The V gene's germline CDR1 is MGHRA and CDR2 YSYEKL. This CDR3 has 16 residues. The CDR3 nucleotides are TGCGCCAGCGGACAGGGGTTAGGTTTCTACACCGGGGAGCTGTTTTTT. This translates into CASGQGLGFYTGELFF.

V usage is TRBV9 and J usage is TRBJ1-4; D remains unclear. V shed 5 bases and J shed 0 bases, with 14 bases lying between them. Germline loops: CDR1 SGDLS, CDR2 YYNGEE. CDR3 length equals 16 residues. CDR3: CASSQRVGATNEKLFF. The DNA of the CDR3 is TGTGCCAGCAGTCAGCGTGTTGGCGCAACTAATGAAAAACTGTTTTTT.

The genes are TRBV6-6 and TRBJ2-2; tentatively, D is TRBD1 (5 bases). This CDR3 spans 15 amino acids. V lost 2 bases, J lost 5 bases, and 12 bases lay in between. In germline, CDR1 is MNHNY, CDR2 SVGAGI (reference sequence). CDR3 amino acids: CASSYPQGGTGELFF. The DNA for the CDR3 is TGTGCCAGCAGTTACCCCCAGGGTGGAACCGGGGAGCTGTTTTTT.

The gene calls are TRBV18 and TRBJ1-2, with D possibly matching TRBD1 (5 bases). Germline V gives CDR1 KGHSH, CDR2 LQKENI. V lost 0 bases to trimming and J lost 8 bases, with 16 bases between them. This CDR3 comprises 15 residues. DNA of the CDR3: TGTGCCAGCTCACCACCGTTGGAGACAGTGGGGGGCTACACCTTC. It yields the protein CASSPPLETVGGYTF.

The V call is TRBV7-9, the J call TRBJ2-7, with a possible D match to TRBD2 (5 bases). The CDR3 runs 12 residues. From germline, CDR1 is SEHNR and CDR2 FQNEAQ (reference sequence). The V end lost 7 bases, the J end lost 7 bases, and 14 bases lay between the germline ends. This CDR3 is CASTNEGGEQYF. CDR3 DNA: TGTGCCAGCACCAATGAGGGCGGAGAGCAGTACTTC.

The chain employs TRBV13 and TRBJ1-1, with TRBD1 matching over 7 bases. The CDR3 loop spans 15 amino acids. V gave up 5 bases and J gave up 0 bases; unmatched junction bases: 6. Looked up from germline, CDR1 is PRHDT and CDR2 is FYEKMQ (reference sequence). This CDR3 is CASSLQGPLNTEAFF. The CDR3 DNA reads as TGTGCCAGCAGCCTACAGGGGCCATTGAACACTGAAGCTTTCTTT.

V gene TRBV5-1 combines with J gene TRBJ2-5; 14 bases fit TRBD2. This CDR3 has 17 amino acids. The trim removed 4 bases at V and 4 bases at J, leaving 9 bases unmatched. CDR1 and CDR2 from the germline V gene are SGHRS and YFSETQ. The CDR3 is CASSPGTSGGDGETQYF. CDR3 bases: TGCGCCAGCAGCCCGGGGACTAGCGGGGGTGACGGAGAGACCCAGTACTTC.

The genes are TRBV30 and TRBJ2-2; the D gene is possibly TRBD2 (5 bases). This CDR3 has 13 amino acids. V was pared by 3 bases and J by 6 bases, with 11 bases between. CDR1 is GTSNPN and CDR2 is SVGIG in the germline V gene (reference sequence). In DNA, the CDR3 is TGTGCCTGGAGATACACGAGGGCCGGGGAGCTGTTTTTT. It specifies CAWRYTRAGELFF.

The chain recombines TRBV27 with TRBJ1-1; weak D call: TRBD1 (6 bases). V was cut by 8 bases and J by 5 bases, with 15 bases left in between. Germline CDR1 reads MNHEY; CDR2 reads SMNVEV (reference sequence). The CDR3 spans 13 residues. DNA for the CDR3: TGTGCCAGCCGTACAGGGTTTGCGACTGAAGCTTTCTTT. Amino acids: CASRTGFATEAFF.

The chain combines TRBV6-1 with TRBJ2-7; weak D call: TRBD1 (5 bases). V dropped 4 bases and J dropped 6 bases, with 13 bases sitting between them. This CDR3 has 13 amino acids. Germline assignment: CDR1 MNHNS and CDR2 SASEGT. CDR3 region: CASSAWVGVEQYF. CDR3 DNA sequence: TGTGCCAGCAGTGCCTGGGTAGGGGTCGAGCAGTACTTC.

The chain uses TRBV19 and TRBJ2-1, with D possibly matching TRBD1 (5 bases). Trimming left V 6 bases short and J 10 bases short, with 19 bases between. Per the germline V gene, CDR1 is LNHDA and CDR2 is SQIVND (reference sequence). CDR3 length: 14 residues. The CDR3 protein is CASRSPFRVWEQFF. The DNA of the CDR3 is TGTGCCAGTAGATCCCCATTCAGGGTATGGGAGCAGTTCTTC. The whole variable domain, remainder taken from reference TRBV19 and TRBJ2-1, is DGGITQSPKYLFRKEGQNVTLSCEQNLNHDAMYWYRQDPGQGLRLIYYSQIVNDFQKGDIAEGYSVSREKKESFPLTVTSAQKNPTAFYLCASRSPFRVWEQFFGPGTRLTVL.

The chain has TRBV6-1 and TRBJ2-5; D may be TRBD2 (6 bases). Germline V gene data show CDR1 as MNHNS and CDR2 as SASEGT. Trimming removed 3 bases at V and 2 bases at J, with 13 bases between. The CDR3 has 15 residues. The CDR3 sequence is CASSEGGWGQETQYF. For the CDR3, the DNA is TGTGCCAGCAGTGAGGGGGGTTGGGGGCAAGAGACCCAGTACTTC.

V gene TRBV5-6 combines with J gene TRBJ2-5; 8 bases map to TRBD2. Germline V gene data show CDR1 as SGHDT and CDR2 as YYEEEE. J was trimmed by 9 bases and V by 5 bases; bases with no gene match: 15. The CDR3 covers 15 residues. The CDR3 loop is CASRLGLASIGSQYF. In DNA form, the CDR3 reads TGTGCCAGCAGACTCGGACTAGCCTCCATAGGGTCCCAGTACTTC. The full variable domain, rest sourced from reference TRBV5-6 and TRBJ2-5, is DAGVTQSPTHLIKTRGQQVTLRCSPKSGHDTVSWYQQALGQGPQFIFQYYEEEERQRGNFPDRFSGHQFPNYSSELNVNALLLGDSALYLCASRLGLASIGSQYFGPGTRLLVL.

This CDR3 reads CASRGSLLDNYGYTF. Here the CDR3 DNA reads TGTGCCAGCAGGGGGAGCCTCCTTGATAACTATGGCTACACCTTC. The J gene is TRBJ1-2, the V gene TRBV6-5; D gene uncertain. The V gene's germline CDR1 is MNHEY and CDR2 SVGAGI. CDR3 length: 15 residues. Deletions cut 6 bases from V and 1 base from J, with 15 bases between.

This clone was seen just once. The V and J genes are TRBV14 and TRBJ1-4; 7 bases match TRBD1. V lost 0 bases to trimming and J lost 5 bases; unmatched junction nucleotides: 6. Germline CDR1 and CDR2: SGHDN and FVKESK. The CDR3 extends over 16 amino acids. The CDR3 spells CASSQDWGQLNEKLFF. The CDR3 nucleotides are TGTGCCAGCAGCCAAGATTGGGGACAGCTGAATGAAAAACTGTTTTTT.

CDR3 sequence (DNA): TGCGCCAGCAGCTTGGGAGAGGGCCTTGGCTACACCTTC. As protein: CASSLGEGLGYTF. The chain links TRBV5-1 to TRBJ1-2, with D uncertain. Germline V gene data show CDR1 as SGHRS and CDR2 as YFSETQ. V lost 0 bases, J lost 7 bases, and 10 bases lay in between. The CDR3 has 13 amino acids. The variable domain in full, completed from reference TRBV5-1 and TRBJ1-2, reads KAGVTQTPRYLIKTRGQQVTLSCSPISGHRSVSWYQQTPGQGLQFLFEYFSETQRNKGNFPGRFSGRQFSNSRSEMNVSTLELGDSALYLCASSLGEGLGYTFGSGTRLTVV.

This chain joins TRBV19 and TRBJ2-1; 14 bases match TRBD2. J gave up 2 bases and V 2 bases, and 2 bases lay outside the gene matches. Per the germline V gene, CDR1 is LNHDA and CDR2 is SQIVND (reference sequence). The CDR3 loop spans 17 amino acids. CDR3 nucleotide sequence: TGTGCCAGTAGTATATCGGGACTAGCGGGAGCCTACAATGAGCAGTTCTTC. This gives the protein CASSISGLAGAYNEQFF.

The sample holds one count of this clone. The genes are TRBV11-2 and TRBJ2-6, with a weak D call TRBD1 (5 bases). The CDR3 totals 15 residues. V dropped 7 bases and J dropped 3 bases, with 13 bases sitting between them. Per germline, CDR1 SGHAT and CDR2 FQNNGV. The CDR3, as DNA: TGTGCCAGCAATATTCAGGGCTTTGGGGCCAACGTCCTGACTTTC. Translated, it gives CASNIQGFGANVLTF.

This CDR3 reads CASSGKQGYEQYF. Here the CDR3 DNA reads TGTGCCAGCAGCGGAAAACAGGGTTACGAGCAGTACTTC. This chain joins TRBV7-9 and TRBJ2-7, with D possibly TRBD1 on 6 matching bases. CDR1 is SEHNR and CDR2 is FQNEAQ in the germline V gene (reference sequence). With 5 bases removed from V and 4 bases from J, the gap between germline ends came to 12 bases. CDR3 length: 13 residues.

The V and J genes are TRBV28 and TRBJ1-4; D is ambiguous. CDR1 is MDHEN, CDR2 SYDVKM, per germline. This CDR3 comprises 14 residues. V was shortened by 5 bases and J by 7 bases, with 14 bases between the two germline ends. For the CDR3, the DNA is TGTGCCAGCAGTCCCATATACGGAGGTGAAAAACTGTTTTTT. It specifies CASSPIYGGEKLFF.

The V gene is TRBV9, the J gene TRBJ1-2, with a possible D match to TRBD1 (6 bases). V was clipped by 5 bases and J by 5 bases, with 22 bases between them. Looked up from germline, CDR1 is SGDLS and CDR2 is YYNGEE. The CDR3 length is 16 residues. The CDR3 spells CASSPAPTGILYGYTF. DNA of the CDR3: TGTGCCAGCAGTCCCGCCCCAACAGGGATATTGTATGGCTACACCTTC. The whole variable domain, remainder taken from reference TRBV9 and TRBJ1-2, is DSGVTQTPKHLITATGQRVTLRCSPRSGDLSVYWYQQSLDQGLQFLIQYYNGEERAKGNILERFSAQQFPDLHSELNLSSLELGDSALYFCASSPAPTGILYGYTFGSGTRLTVV.

V gene TRBV19 combines with J gene TRBJ2-1; D is undetermined. CDR1 is LNHDA, CDR2 SQIVND, per germline (reference sequence). Deletions cut 1 base from V and 7 bases from J, with 11 bases between. The CDR3 has 14 amino acids. The CDR3 is CASSIVRGENEQFF. In nucleotides, the CDR3 is TGTGCCAGTAGTATAGTACGCGGAGAGAATGAGCAGTTCTTC.

The gene calls are TRBV28 and TRBJ1-3, with D possibly matching TRBD1 (5 bases). V was shortened by 7 bases and J by 15 bases, with 19 bases between the two germline ends. The CDR3 has 12 residues. The germline CDR1 and CDR2 sequences are MDHEN and SYDVKM. The CDR3, as DNA: TGTGCCAGCACCGACTTCAAGGGGTTTCAATATTTT. Translating it yields CASTDFKGFQYF.

The rearrangement links TRBV30 to TRBJ2-5; D not certain. In germline, CDR1 is GTSNPN, CDR2 SVGIG (reference sequence). V lost 5 bases to trimming and J lost 5 bases, with 9 bases between them. CDR3 size: 11 residues. CDR3 amino acids: CAWALQETQYF. CDR3 sequence (DNA): TGTGCCTGGGCCCTCCAGGAGACCCAGTACTTC.

The chain uses TRBV2 and TRBJ2-3; 16 bases line up with TRBD2. Per germline, CDR1 SNHLY and CDR2 FYNNEI. After removal of 6 bases from V and 2 bases from J, the junction contained 14 bases not matched to a gene. The CDR3 has 20 residues. CDR3 bases: TGTGCCAGCAGCGACGGTCGCGGGGGACTAGCGGGAGGGCTCACAGATACGCAGTATTTT. Protein product: CASSDGRGGLAGGLTDTQYF.

V is TRBV12-5 and J is TRBJ2-5; 7 nucleotides agree with TRBD1. The V segment lost 7 bases and the J segment 5 bases; nucleotides outside the gene matches: 13. This CDR3 has 15 amino acids. Per germline, CDR1 LGHNT and CDR2 FRNRAP. The CDR3 protein is CASVLTGRGRETQYF. The CDR3 DNA is TGTGCTAGTGTTCTGACAGGGCGCGGTAGGGAGACCCAGTACTTC.

This clone was seen once. The chain is built from TRBV19 and TRBJ2-3, with TRBD1 matching over 7 bases. CDR3 length: 15 amino acids. CDR1 and CDR2 (germline): LNHDA, SQIVND (reference sequence). J gave up 0 bases and V 4 bases, and 4 bases lay outside the gene matches. The CDR3 loop is CASSTQQGSTDTQYF. Here the CDR3 DNA reads TGTGCCAGTAGTACCCAACAGGGGAGCACAGATACGCAGTATTTT.

The chain links TRBV29-1 to TRBJ1-3; 10 positions agree with TRBD1. The CDR3 loop spans 13 amino acids. Germline V gene sequence: CDR1 SQVTM, CDR2 ANQGSEA. The V and J ends lost 7 bases and 9 bases, in that order; junction bases with no gene match: 9. Here the CDR3 reads CSAWDRGPSTIYF. In nucleotides, the CDR3 is TGCAGCGCCTGGGACAGGGGACCCTCCACCATATATTTT.